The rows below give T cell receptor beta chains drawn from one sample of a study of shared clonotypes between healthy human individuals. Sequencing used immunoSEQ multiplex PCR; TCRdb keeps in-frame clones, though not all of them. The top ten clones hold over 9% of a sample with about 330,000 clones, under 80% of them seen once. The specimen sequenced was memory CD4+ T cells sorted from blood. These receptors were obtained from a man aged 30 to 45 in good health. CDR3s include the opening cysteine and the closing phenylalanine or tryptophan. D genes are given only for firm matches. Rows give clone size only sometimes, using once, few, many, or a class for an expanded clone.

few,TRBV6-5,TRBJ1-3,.,CASSSFIGNTIYF,TGTGCCAGCAGTTCCTTCATTGGAAACACCATATATTTT
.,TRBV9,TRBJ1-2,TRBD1,CASSPNDRAQIYGYTF,TGTGCCAGCAGCCCCAACGACAGGGCCCAGATCTATGGCTACACCTTC
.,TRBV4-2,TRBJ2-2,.,CASSRGGGTNTGELFF,TGTGCCAGCAGCCGTGGGGGCGGGACGAACACCGGGGAGCTGTTTTTT
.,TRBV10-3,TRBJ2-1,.,CATGSSGGAYNEQFF,TGTGCCACGGGGTCCAGCGGTGGGGCCTACAATGAGCAGTTCTTC
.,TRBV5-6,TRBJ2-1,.,CASSSDTSSGYNEQFF,TGTGCCAGCAGCTCCGACACCTCCTCCGGCTACAATGAGCAGTTCTTC
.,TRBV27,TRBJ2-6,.,CASSPQTGLSISGANVLTF,TGTGCCAGCAGTCCTCAAACAGGGCTCTCCATCTCTGGGGCCAACGTCCTGACTTTC
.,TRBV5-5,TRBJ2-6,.,CASTTGAHLSLGANVLTF,TGTGCCAGCACGACCGGGGCCCATCTTTCTCTCGGGGCCAACGTCCTGACTTTC
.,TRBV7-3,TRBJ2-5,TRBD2,CASSRTEREFQETQYF,TGTGCCAGCAGCAGGACCGAGCGGGAGTTCCAAGAGACCCAGTACTTC
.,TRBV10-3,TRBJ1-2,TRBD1,CAISATGSNYGYTF,TGTGCCATCAGCGCGACAGGGTCAAATTATGGCTACACCTTC
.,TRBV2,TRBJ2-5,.,CASRRGHLVGSGQETQYF,TGTGCCAGCAGGCGGGGCCACCTCGTGGGTAGCGGACAAGAGACCCAGTACTTC
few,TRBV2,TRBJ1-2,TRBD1,CASSVNDRGRGYTF,TGTGCCAGCAGTGTAAACGACAGGGGCCGTGGCTACACCTTC
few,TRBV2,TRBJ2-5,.,CASRHREQETQYF,TGTGCCAGCAGGCACCGGGAGCAAGAGACCCAGTACTTC
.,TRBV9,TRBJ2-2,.,CASSVAPSTGELFF,TGTGCCAGCAGCGTAGCCCCCAGCACCGGGGAGCTGTTTTTT
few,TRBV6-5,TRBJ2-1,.,CASRGQFTHEQFF,TGTGCCAGCAGAGGACAATTTACCCATGAGCAGTTCTTC
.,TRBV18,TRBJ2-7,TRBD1,CASSLTGASYEQYF,TGTGCCAGCTCACTCACAGGGGCCTCCTACGAGCAGTACTTC
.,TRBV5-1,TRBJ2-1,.,CASSLVLAQTNEQFF,TGCGCCAGCAGCTTGGTCCTAGCGCAGACCAATGAGCAGTTCTTC
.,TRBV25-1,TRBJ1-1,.,CASSENRDVLRNTEAFF,TGTGCCAGCAGTGAAAATCGGGACGTTCTCCGGAACACTGAAGCTTTCTTT
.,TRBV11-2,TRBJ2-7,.,CASSLDLSSAYEQYF,TGTGCCAGCAGCTTAGATTTGTCTAGCGCTTACGAGCAGTACTTC
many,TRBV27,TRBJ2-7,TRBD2,CASRPSGSPYEQYF,TGTGCCAGCAGGCCTAGCGGGAGCCCCTACGAGCAGTACTTC
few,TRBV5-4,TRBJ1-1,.,CASSLGGPASTEAFF,TGTGCCAGCAGCTTGGGGGGTCCGGCGAGCACTGAAGCTTTCTTT
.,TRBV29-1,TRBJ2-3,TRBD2,CSVDSGTSGSTDTQYF,TGCAGCGTTGATTCTGGGACTAGCGGCTCCACAGATACGCAGTATTTT
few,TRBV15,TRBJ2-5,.,CATSRDPRTGETQYF,TGTGCCACCAGCAGAGATCCTCGAACGGGGGAGACCCAGTACTTC
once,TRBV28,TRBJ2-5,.,CASSPRMVTQYF,TGTGCCAGCAGCCCCCGAATGGTGACCCAGTACTTC
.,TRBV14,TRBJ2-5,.,CASSQGPAGTQYF,TGTGCCAGCAGCCAAGGGCCCGCAGGGACCCAGTACTTC
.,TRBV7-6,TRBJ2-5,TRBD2,CASSLGTAGSQYF,TGTGCCAGCAGCTTAGGAACAGCGGGGTCCCAGTACTTC
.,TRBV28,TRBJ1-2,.,CASSLKTGFGYTF,TGTGCCAGCAGTTTAAAAACAGGGTTCGGCTACACCTTC
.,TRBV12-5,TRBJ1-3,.,CASAITSGSGNTIYF,TGTGCTAGTGCCATTACTTCGGGCTCTGGAAACACCATATATTTT
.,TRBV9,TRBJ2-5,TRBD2,CASSEGEGRETQYF,TGTGCCAGCAGCGAAGGGGAGGGGAGAGAGACCCAGTACTTC
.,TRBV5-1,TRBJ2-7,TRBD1,CASSSTGGRSYEQYF,TGCGCCAGCAGCTCAACAGGGGGACGCTCCTACGAGCAGTACTTC
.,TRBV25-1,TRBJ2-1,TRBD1,CASTEGQGELYEQFF,TGTGCCAGCACTGAGGGACAGGGAGAATTATATGAGCAGTTCTTC
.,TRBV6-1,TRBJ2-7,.,CASSVEQGYEQYF,TGTGCCAGCAGTGTAGAACAGGGCTACGAGCAGTACTTC
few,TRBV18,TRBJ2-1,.,CASSPQRLPGDEQFF,TGTGCCAGCTCACCCCAGCGGTTGCCTGGGGATGAGCAGTTCTTC
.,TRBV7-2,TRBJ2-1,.,CASTMGYNEQFF,TGTGCCAGCACCATGGGCTACAATGAGCAGTTCTTC
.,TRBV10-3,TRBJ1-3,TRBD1,CAISAPGQGRNTIYF,TGTGCCATCAGTGCTCCGGGACAGGGAAGAAACACCATATATTTT
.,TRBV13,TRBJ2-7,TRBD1,CASSYGTGAYEQYF,TGTGCCAGCAGTTATGGGACAGGGGCCTACGAGCAGTACTTC
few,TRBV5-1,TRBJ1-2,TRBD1,CASSLAGGDYGYTF,TGCGCCAGCAGCTTGGCAGGGGGAGACTATGGCTACACCTTC
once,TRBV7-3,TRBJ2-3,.,CASSLGPGTDTQYF,TGTGCCAGCAGCTTAGGTCCGGGAACAGATACGCAGTATTTT
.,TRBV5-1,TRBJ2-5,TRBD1,CASSLLTGGEETQYF,TGCGCCAGCAGCCTTTTGACAGGGGGTGAAGAGACCCAGTACTTC
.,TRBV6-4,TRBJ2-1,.,CASSEEFYNEQFF,TGTGCCAGCAGTGAAGAGTTCTACAATGAGCAGTTCTTC
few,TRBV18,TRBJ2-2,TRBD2,CASSPRGRGAGELFF,TGTGCCAGCTCACCACGCGGGAGGGGCGCCGGGGAGCTGTTTTTT
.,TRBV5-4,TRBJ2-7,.,CASSLGQYAYEQYF,TGTGCCAGCAGCTTGGGGCAGTACGCCTACGAGCAGTACTTC
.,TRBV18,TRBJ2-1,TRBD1,CASSPTGQTSSYNEQFF,TGTGCCAGCTCACCAACGGGACAGACGAGCTCCTACAATGAGCAGTTCTTC
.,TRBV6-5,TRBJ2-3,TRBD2,CASSLGQRERLDTQYF,TGTGCCAGCAGTTTAGGGCAGCGGGAGCGTTTAGATACGCAGTATTTT
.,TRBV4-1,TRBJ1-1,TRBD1,CASSHVTGVGTEAFF,TGCGCCAGCAGCCACGTTACAGGGGTCGGGACTGAAGCTTTCTTT
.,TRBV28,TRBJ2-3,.,CASRNWRTSTDTQYF,TGTGCCAGCAGGAACTGGAGAACTAGCACAGATACGCAGTATTTT
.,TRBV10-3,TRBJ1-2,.,CAISVARAENYGYTF,TGTGCCATCAGTGTTGCTAGGGCGGAGAACTATGGCTACACCTTC
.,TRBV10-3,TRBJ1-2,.,CAISAEPYGYTF,TGTGCCATCAGTGCAGAACCCTATGGCTACACCTTC
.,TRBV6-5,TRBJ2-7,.,CASSRRQRTYEQYF,TGTGCCAGCAGCCGAAGACAGCGTACCTACGAGCAGTACTTC
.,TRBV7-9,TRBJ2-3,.,CASSPRPSTDTQYF,TGTGCCAGCAGCCCTCGACCTAGCACAGATACGCAGTATTTT
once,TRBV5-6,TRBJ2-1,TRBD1,CASSSTLNSGGVGNEQFF,TGTGCCAGCAGCTCTACTTTAAACTCAGGGGGCGTAGGGAATGAGCAGTTCTTC
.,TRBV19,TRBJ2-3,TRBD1,CASSPDRSSTDTQYF,TGTGCCAGTAGCCCGGACAGGTCCAGCACAGATACGCAGTATTTT
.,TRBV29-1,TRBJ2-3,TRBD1,CSVIQGSTDTQYF,TGCAGCGTGATACAGGGGTCCACAGATACGCAGTATTTT
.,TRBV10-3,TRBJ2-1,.,CAISELEEEFF,TGTGCCATCAGTGAGCTGGAAGAGGAGTTCTTC
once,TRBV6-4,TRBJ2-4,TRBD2,CASSEGEGNIQYF,TGTGCCAGCAGTGAGGGGGAGGGAAACATTCAGTACTTC
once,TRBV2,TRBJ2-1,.,CASSDHTTYNEQFF,TGTGCCAGCAGTGATCACACTACCTACAATGAGCAGTTCTTC